The TCR beta chain under discussion was sequenced for a study of blood T cell repertoires in COVID-19. Turning to the study itself: Sources were T cells, B-cell-depleted T cells, or PBMCs; the material itself was cDNA or gDNA.

TCRdb's copy holds only in-frame clones and misses some; the assay was immunoSEQ multiplex PCR. The sample holds 200,000 to 250,000 clones; about nine tenths are singletons and the top ten take more than 0.65%. This CDR3 spans 14 amino acids. V gave up 5 bases and J gave up 4 bases; unmatched junction bases: 2. Germline CDR1 reads SGHTA; CDR2 reads FQGTGA. Seattle participants joined during active infection and were tracked over time. Material for sequencing was peripheral blood. This chain connects TRBV7-3 to TRBJ1-6; 7 positions agree with TRBD1. The source is a man aged 25 to 40 with COVID-19, enrolled during active disease. CDR3 sequence (DNA): TGTGCCAGCAGCCGGGACAGTTATAATTCACCCCTCCACTTT. This sequence encodes CASSRDSYNSPLHF. Combining the CDR3 with reference TRBV7-3 and TRBJ1-6 gives the whole variable domain GAGVSQTPSNKVTEKGKYVELRCDPISGHTALYWYRQSLGQGPEFLIYFQGTGAADDSGLPNDRFFAVRPEGSVSTLKIQRTERGDSAVYLCASSRDSYNSPLHFGNGTRLTVT.